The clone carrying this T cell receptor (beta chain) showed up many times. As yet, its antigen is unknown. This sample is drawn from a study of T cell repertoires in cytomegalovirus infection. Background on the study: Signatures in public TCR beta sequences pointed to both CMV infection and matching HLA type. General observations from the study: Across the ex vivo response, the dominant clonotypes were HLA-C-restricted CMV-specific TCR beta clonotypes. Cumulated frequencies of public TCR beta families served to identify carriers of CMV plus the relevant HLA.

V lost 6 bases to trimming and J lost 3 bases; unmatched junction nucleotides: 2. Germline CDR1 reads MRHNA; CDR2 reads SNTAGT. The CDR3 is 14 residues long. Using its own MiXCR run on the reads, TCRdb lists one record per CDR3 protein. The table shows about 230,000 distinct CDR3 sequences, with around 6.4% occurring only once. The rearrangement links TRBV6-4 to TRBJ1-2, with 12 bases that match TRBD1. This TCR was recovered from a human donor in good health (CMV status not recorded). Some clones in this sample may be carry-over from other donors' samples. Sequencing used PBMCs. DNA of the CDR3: TGTGCCAGCAGCGGGACAGGGGGCTACTATGGCTACACCTTC. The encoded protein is CASSGTGGYYGYTF.